Listed below are T cell receptor beta chains from one sample, sequenced in a study of immune heterogeneity within non-small cell lung tumors. TCRdb re-called the multiplex PCR reads with MiXCR, one entry per CDR3 protein. Of about 34,000 distinct CDR3 sequences listed, 28% are singletons. Sequencing input: lung tumor tissue. Receptors originate from a man aged 40-49 years with non-small cell lung cancer. Both conserved end residues are part of each CDR3. The D gene is left open where the match is weak. Part of the rows lack a size; the others show once, few, many or a class for expanded clones.

>13|.|TRBV11-1|.|TRBJ2-2
TGTGCCAGCAGCTTAGGACAGACCGGGGAGCTGCTTTTT
CASSLGQTGELLF
>14|.|TRBV5-1|.|TRBJ1-1
TGCGCCAGCAGCCTCACGGCCGGGGGCACTGAAGCTTTCTTT
CASSLTAGGTEAFF
>15|.|TRBV7-2|.|TRBJ2-1
TGTGCCAGCAGCTTAAGGGTCACTACTGGGAATGAGCAGTTCTTC
CASSLRVTTGNEQFF
>14|TRBD1|TRBV12-3/TRBV12-4|.|TRBJ1-1
TGTGCCAGCAGTTTGAGAGGGGGCTGCACTGAAGCTTTCTTT
CASSLRGGCTEAFF
>22|TRBD2|TRBV13|.|TRBJ2-1
TGTGCCAGCAGCGGGCAGGGGGGGCTAGCGGGAGTTGGGGGAAGCTCCTACAATGAGCAGTTCTTC
CASSGQGGLAGVGGSSYNEQFF
>13|.|TRBV6-2/TRBV6-3|few|TRBJ2-7
TGTGCCAGCAGTTATATCCGGGGCAACGAGCAGTACTTC
CASSYIRGNEQYF
>13|.|TRBV7-3|many|TRBJ1-6
TGTGCCAGCAGCTCAGACAGTGATTCACCCCTCCACTTT
CASSSDSDSPLHF
>13|.|TRBV5-1|.|TRBJ2-2
TGCGCCAGCAGGATCGAGGACACCGGGGAGCTGTTTTTT
CASRIEDTGELFF
>15|TRBD1|TRBV2|few|TRBJ2-5
TGTGCCAGCAGCGGACAGGGCATGTACCAAGAGACCCAGTACTTC
CASSGQGMYQETQYF
>12|.|TRBV6-1|.|TRBJ1-6
TGTGCCAGCAGTTCCAATAATTCACCCCTCCACTTT
CASSSNNSPLHF
>14|TRBD2|TRBV27|many|TRBJ2-7
TGTGCCAGCAGTTTATCTATAGCGGGAGGCGAGCAGTACTTC
CASSLSIAGGEQYF
>15|.|TRBV9|many|TRBJ1-2
TGTGCCAGCAGCGTTGGCAACAGCTTTTTAAATGGCTACACCTTC
CASSVGNSFLNGYTF
>13|.|TRBV13|.|TRBJ1-1
TGTACCAGCAGCCCCCGACGGGACACTGAAGCTTTCTTT
CTSSPRRDTEAFF
>15|.|TRBV9|many|TRBJ2-7
TGTGCCAGCAGCGTGTCCGGGACCTCAGGGGACGAGCAGTACTTC
CASSVSGTSGDEQYF
>14|TRBD1|TRBV6-2/TRBV6-3|.|TRBJ1-6
TGTGCCAGCACTCGTGACAGGGGTAAGTCACCCCTCCACTTT
CASTRDRGKSPLHF
>14|.|TRBV9|.|TRBJ2-5
TGTGCCAGAAGCGTAGAATCAGGGAGAGAGACCCAGTACTTC
CARSVESGRETQYF
>11|.|TRBV3-1|few|TRBJ2-1
TGTGCCAGCAGCGCACCTAGCGAGCAGTTCTTC
CASSAPSEQFF
>13|.|TRBV6-2/TRBV6-3|.|TRBJ1-2
TGTGCCAGCAGTTATTACGGGCCTATGGGCTACACCTTC
CASSYYGPMGYTF
>13|.|TRBV2|many|TRBJ1-2
TGTGCCACTGGCTGGCCAGCTAACTATGGCTACACCTTC
CATGWPANYGYTF
>14|.|TRBV5-1|many|TRBJ2-7
TGCGCCAGCACCACAGAGCCAGAGAACTACGAGCAGTACTTC
CASTTEPENYEQYF
>16|TRBD2|TRBV11-2|few|TRBJ2-3
TGTGCCAGCAGCCCAGTAGCGGGAGGGCCTGGAGATACGCAGTATTTT
CASSPVAGGPGDTQYF
>16|.|TRBV5-6|once|TRBJ2-1
TGTGCCAGCAGCTTGGAGAGGGGAGAGATCTACAATGAGCAGTTCTTC
CASSLERGEIYNEQFF
>15|.|TRBV12-3/TRBV12-4|.|TRBJ2-2
TGTGCCAGCAGAGCTAGGGACTTGTCGTCCGGGGAGCTGTTTTTT
CASRARDLSSGELFF
>17|.|TRBV4-1|few|TRBJ1-1
TGCGCCAGCAGCCAAGACCGAGTACAGAGACGACACGCTGAAGCTTTCTTT
CASSQDRVQRRHAEAFF
>13|.|TRBV24-1|.|TRBJ2-5
TGTGCCACCGGCGCAGGGTTTCCAGAGACCCAGTACTTC
CATGAGFPETQYF
>11|.|TRBV30|.|TRBJ2-1
TGTGCCTGGAGTAGGACCCTTGAGCAGTTCTTC
CAWSRTLEQFF
>15|.|TRBV7-2|many|TRBJ1-3
TGTGCCAGCAGCCCACTGGGGGGCTCTGGAAACACCATATATTTT
CASSPLGGSGNTIYF
>15|TRBD2|TRBV27|many|TRBJ2-1
TGTGCCAGCAGTAAGGGACTAGCGGGAGTTTCTGAGCAGTTCTTC
CASSKGLAGVSEQFF
>15|.|TRBV3-1|.|TRBJ1-6
TGTGCCAGCAGCCAAGAGGCATCCGGAAATTCACCCCTCCACTTT
CASSQEASGNSPLHF
>15|TRBD1|TRBV6-2/TRBV6-3|few|TRBJ1-1
TGTGCCAGCAGAAGCGGCGGACAGGGAAGAACTGAAGCTTTCTTT
CASRSGGQGRTEAFF
>12|.|TRBV7-9|.|TRBJ1-1
TGTGCCAGCTCGACGGGGAACACTGAAGCTTTCTTT
CASSTGNTEAFF
>15|.|TRBV30|many|TRBJ1-2
TGTGCCTGGAGTGTATCAGTCCAGGGAGGCTATGGCTACACCTTC
CAWSVSVQGGYGYTF
>15|.|TRBV28|few|TRBJ2-2
TGTGCCAGCAGTTCCGGACAGTTGAACACCGGGGAGCTGTTTTTT
CASSSGQLNTGELFF
>15|TRBD1|TRBV3-1|.|TRBJ1-6
TGTGCCAGCATCCAAGGACAGGGGACTAATTCACCCCTCCACTTT
CASIQGQGTNSPLHF
>13|.|TRBV3-1|.|TRBJ1-5
TGTGCCAGCAGCAAAGGCGGCAATCAGCCCCAGCATTTT
CASSKGGNQPQHF
>13|.|TRBV29-1|many|TRBJ1-2
TGCAGCGTTGGAGGAGGCGCAGGATATGGCTACACCTTC
CSVGGGAGYGYTF
>13|.|TRBV5-8|.|TRBJ1-5
TGTGCCATCAGCTTGAACCGCGCAGGGCCCCAGCATTTT
CAISLNRAGPQHF
>12|.|TRBV10-3|few|TRBJ2-5
TGTGCCATCAGAAGGGAACAAGAGACCCAGTACTTC
CAIRREQETQYF
>13|.|TRBV9|few|TRBJ2-7
TGTGCCAGCAGCACTTCTGGGGGCGGCGAGCAGTACTTC
CASSTSGGGEQYF
>12|.|TRBV4-1|few|TRBJ1-5
TGCGCCAGCAGCCAACCAGGTCAGCCCCAGCATTTT
CASSQPGQPQHF
>15|.|TRBV18|.|TRBJ1-1
TGTGCCAGCTCACCAGTTAGTTTACCGAACACTGAAGCTTTCTTT
CASSPVSLPNTEAFF
>12|.|TRBV20-1|many|TRBJ2-1
TGCAGTGCCCCTATTCCAGGGAGTGAGCAGTTCTTC
CSAPIPGSEQFF
>14|TRBD2|TRBV6-1|many|TRBJ2-2
TGTGCCAGCACCCTCGGGAGGGATACCGGGGAGCTGTTTTTT
CASTLGRDTGELFF
>17|.|TRBV5-6|few|TRBJ1-3
TGTGCCAGCAGCTTACTAGAGAAGTTAAGCTCTGGAAACACCATATATTTT
CASSLLEKLSSGNTIYF
>13|.|TRBV14|.|TRBJ2-7
TGTGCCAGCAGCCAAATTCCCGCCTACGGGCAGTACTTC
CASSQIPAYGQYF
>17|TRBD2|TRBV4-2|once|TRBJ2-3
TGTGCCAGCAGCCAAGCATCTAGCGGGGATTCCGGGGGTACGCAGTATTTT
CASSQASSGDSGGTQYF
>15|TRBD2|TRBV6-1|few|TRBJ2-5
TGTGCCAGCAGGGGACTAGCGGGATACCAAGAGACCCAGTACTTC
CASRGLAGYQETQYF
>14|TRBD1|TRBV3-1|.|TRBJ2-7
TGTGCCAGAAGCCAGACATGGACAGGGCGCGAGCAGTACTTC
CARSQTWTGREQYF
>14|TRBD1|TRBV30|many|TRBJ2-7
TGTGCCTGGAGCCGGACAGGGGGGGGTGACGAGCAGTACTTC
CAWSRTGGGDEQYF
>13|TRBD1|TRBV20-1|many|TRBJ1-2
TGCAGTGCTCCCCGGGACAGGGGTTTCGGCTACACCTTC
CSAPRDRGFGYTF
>14|TRBD1|TRBV6-1|many|TRBJ1-3
TGTGCCAGCAGTCCCCCGGGACAGGGAAACACCATATATTTT
CASSPPGQGNTIYF
>17|.|TRBV5-4|.|TRBJ2-7
TGTGCCAGCAGCTCTGCCCCGGGACAAAAGGGGGCCTACGAGCAGTACTTC
CASSSAPGQKGAYEQYF
>15|TRBD1|TRBV20-1|many|TRBJ1-3
TGCAGTGCTAGTGAGCTTGGGCAGGGGGAAAACACCATATATTTT
CSASELGQGENTIYF
>14|TRBD2|TRBV4-2|.|TRBJ2-4
TGTGCCAGCAGCCAAGTCGGGGGGGGACACATTCAGTACTTC
CASSQVGGGHIQYF
>14|TRBD2|TRBV5-1|.|TRBJ2-3
TGCGCCAGCAGCTTGGATGCGGGAGCAGATACGAAGTATTTT
CASSLDAGADTKYF
>13|.|TRBV7-3|many|TRBJ1-1
TGTGCCAGCAGCTTGGGGGCGAACACTGAAGCTTTCTTT
CASSLGANTEAFF
>16|TRBD1|TRBV13|many|TRBJ2-7
TGTGCCAGCAGCTATACCGGGACAGGGTCGAGGGGGGAGCAGTACTTC
CASSYTGTGSRGEQYF
>15|.|TRBV18|.|TRBJ2-7
TGTGCCAGCTCCCCTCGGAGGACCGGGAACGACGAGCAGTACTTC
CASSPRRTGNDEQYF
>14|.|TRBV19|.|TRBJ2-3
TGTGCCAGTAGGATTACTAGGGGGGCAGATACGCAGTATTTT
CASRITRGADTQYF